This T cell receptor beta chain was captured by sequencing in a study of CXCR3-negative and CXCR3-positive naive CD8 T cells (dated by TCRdb to between 2018 and 2021). Broadly, across the study: In total, approximately 150 million TRB reads were obtained, corresponding to roughly 1.5 +/- 0.3 million reads per library. Diversity and physicochemical repertoire analyses were performed on some 10 donors pooled from two independent experiments. For the TRBV-TRBJ cluster analysis, the naive subsets came from 5 donors, while the memory cells came from 3 donors.

As for this clonotype: Its antigen remains unidentified.

Each CD8+ T cell subset was flow-sorted in triplicate, with about 320,000 cells per subset placed directly into RLT lysis buffer. To keep memory contaminants out, a stringent definition of naive CD8+ T cells was applied: CD45RO-CCR7+CD27+CD95-. Peripheral blood mononuclear cells were isolated from buffy coats using standard density gradient centrifugation. A FACSAria III was used to flow-sort naive CD8+ T cells into CXCR3-negative and CXCR3-positive populations. Total RNA was extracted from sorted cells with an RNeasy Mini Kit. On the study overall, not on this receptor specifically: Both naive subsets had comparably high repertoire diversity, while memory CD8+ T cells had much lower repertoire diversity. Freshly isolated PBMCs were used for most assays because CXCR3 expression partially decreased after cryopreservation. Within the same donor, TRBV-TRBJ usage looked similar between naive CXCR3-negative and CXCR3-positive cells, but memory cells had distinct patterns. Compared with CXCR3-negative naive cells, CXCR3-positive naive cells had TRB CDR3s with higher hydrophobicity (lower Kidera factor 4), lower energy, and higher strength and volume indices. Because surface CD5, which has been linked to self-reactivity in mice, was comparable between naive subsets, TCR interaction strength was also inferred from TRB CDR3 physicochemical properties.

This sample was sequenced with a NextSeq 550. The Human TCR Profiling Kit (MiLaboratory) was used to make UMI-labeled 5' RACE TRB cDNA libraries. cDNA synthesis used the entire amount of extracted RNA, and PCR amplification then used the entire amount of cDNA produced. Libraries were prepared in parallel with an identical number of PCR cycles. On the authors' methods: About 54,000 +/- 9,700 unique UMI-labeled TRB cDNA molecules per library were extracted with MIGEC and MiXCR, with at least two reads per UMI required. On average, 40,000 +/- 10,000 functional in-frame TRB CDR3 nucleotide clonotypes lacking stop codons were found per library. After each sample was downsampled to 5000 UMI-labeled TRB molecules, VDJtools was used to calculate diversity metrics such as normalized Shannon-Wiener and Chao1. VDJtools was used to calculate clonotype-size-weighted physicochemical properties of the central five CDR3 residues, namely interaction energy, strength, volume and Kidera factor 4. Following reprocessing of the reads by TCRdb, the data hold one row per CDR3 protein sequence and no DNA is available. TCRdb, not the authors, supplied the V and J calls. The table kept for this sample lists about 86,000 distinct CDR3 sequences. 0.82% of the sample lies in the top ten.

This TCR derives from a human donor in good health. Some clones in this sample may be carry-over from other donors' samples. Sequenced sample: naive CXCR3+ CD8+ T cells from blood. Sample cell subset or site, as interpreted from the label and publication: CD45RO-CCR7+CD27+CD95- naive CD8+ T cells expressing CXCR3 (TNR3+).

The CDR3 region has the sequence CASTSGLSGPGELFF. The V and J segments used are TRBV12-3 or TRBV12-4 and TRBJ2-2; TCRdb's D gene call, TRBD2, goes unchecked for lack of DNA. From the cysteine up to the phenylalanine, the CDR3 has a length of 15 residues. The entry carries no DNA sequence.